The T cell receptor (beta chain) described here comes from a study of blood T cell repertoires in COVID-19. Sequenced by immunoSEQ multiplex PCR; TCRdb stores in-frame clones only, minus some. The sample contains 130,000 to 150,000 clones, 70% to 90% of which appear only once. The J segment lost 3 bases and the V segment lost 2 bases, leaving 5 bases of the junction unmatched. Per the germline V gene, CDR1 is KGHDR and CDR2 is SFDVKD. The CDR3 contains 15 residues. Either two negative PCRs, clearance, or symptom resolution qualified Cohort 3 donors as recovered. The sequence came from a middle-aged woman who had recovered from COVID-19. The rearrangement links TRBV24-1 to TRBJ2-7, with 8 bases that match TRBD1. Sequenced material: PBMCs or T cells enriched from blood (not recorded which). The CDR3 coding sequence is TGTGCCACCAGTGATTCCCGGGACAGGTGCTACGAGCAGTACTTC. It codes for CATSDSRDRCYEQYF.